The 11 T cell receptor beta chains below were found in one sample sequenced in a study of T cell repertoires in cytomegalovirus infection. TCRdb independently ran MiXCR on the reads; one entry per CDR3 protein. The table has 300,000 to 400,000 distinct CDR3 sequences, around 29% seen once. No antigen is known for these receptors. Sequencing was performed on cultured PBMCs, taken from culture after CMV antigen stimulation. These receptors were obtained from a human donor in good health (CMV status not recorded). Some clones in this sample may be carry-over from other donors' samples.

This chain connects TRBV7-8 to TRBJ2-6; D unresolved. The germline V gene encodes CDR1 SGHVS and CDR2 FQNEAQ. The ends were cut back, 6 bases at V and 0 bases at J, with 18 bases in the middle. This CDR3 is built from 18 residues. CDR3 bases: TGTGCCAGCAGATCAAGGACCGAAGCCCTCTCTGGGGCCAACGTCCTGACTTTC. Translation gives CASRSRTEALSGANVLTF.

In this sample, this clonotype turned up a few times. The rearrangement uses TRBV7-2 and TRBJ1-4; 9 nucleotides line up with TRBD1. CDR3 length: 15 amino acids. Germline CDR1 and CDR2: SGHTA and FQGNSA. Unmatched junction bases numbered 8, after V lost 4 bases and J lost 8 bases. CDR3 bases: TGTGCCAGCAGCTCCCCACAGGGGGCGGGGGAAAAACTGTTTTTT. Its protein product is CASSSPQGAGEKLFF.

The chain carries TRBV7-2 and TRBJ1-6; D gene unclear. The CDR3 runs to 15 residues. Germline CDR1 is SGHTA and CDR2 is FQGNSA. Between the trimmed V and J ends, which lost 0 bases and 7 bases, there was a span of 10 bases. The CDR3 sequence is CASSLASVENSPLHF. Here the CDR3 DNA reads TGTGCCAGCAGCTTAGCGTCGGTAGAGAATTCACCCCTCCACTTT.

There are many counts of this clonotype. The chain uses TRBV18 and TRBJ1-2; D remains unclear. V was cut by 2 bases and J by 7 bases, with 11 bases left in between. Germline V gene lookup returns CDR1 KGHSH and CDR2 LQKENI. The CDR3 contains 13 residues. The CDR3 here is CASSPAGSGGYTF. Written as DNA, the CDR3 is TGTGCCAGCTCACCAGCGGGGTCAGGTGGCTACACCTTC.

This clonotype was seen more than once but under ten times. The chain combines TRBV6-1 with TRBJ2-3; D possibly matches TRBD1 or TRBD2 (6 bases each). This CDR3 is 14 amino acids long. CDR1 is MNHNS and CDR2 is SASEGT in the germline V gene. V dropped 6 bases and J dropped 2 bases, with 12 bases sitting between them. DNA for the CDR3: TGTGCCAGCAGGCGGACGGGGGCCACAGATACGCAGTATTTT. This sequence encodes CASRRTGATDTQYF.

The chain's CDR3 is CASSLQSSGNTIYF. Written as DNA, the CDR3 is TGTGCCAGCAGCTTACAGAGCTCTGGAAACACCATATATTTT. The J gene is TRBJ1-3, the V gene TRBV7-2; no definite D call. Trimming pared 2 bases from V and 0 bases from J, leaving 5 bases between. The CDR3 has 14 amino acids. Per the germline V gene, CDR1 is SGHTA and CDR2 is FQGNSA.

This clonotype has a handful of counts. The CDR3 DNA sequence: TGCAGTGCTACACCCGGGACCCGAATCTACAATGAGCAGTTCTTC. This encodes CSATPGTRIYNEQFF. The chain has TRBV20-1 and TRBJ2-1, with D perhaps matching TRBD1 or TRBD2 (5 bases each). The length of the CDR3 is 15 residues. The V and J ends lost 4 bases and 3 bases respectively, with 16 bases between them. Germline lookup yields CDR1 DFQATT and CDR2 SNEGSKA (reference sequence).

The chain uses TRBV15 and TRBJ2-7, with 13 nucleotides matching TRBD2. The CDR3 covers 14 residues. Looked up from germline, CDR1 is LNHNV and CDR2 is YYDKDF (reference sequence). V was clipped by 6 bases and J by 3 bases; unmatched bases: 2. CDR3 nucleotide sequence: TGTGCCACCAGTAGGACTAGCGGGAGCTACGAGCAGTACTTC. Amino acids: CATSRTSGSYEQYF.

In DNA, the CDR3 is TGTGCCAGCAGCCTAGGGGAGGCGGCTGGGGCCAACGTCCTGACTTTC. Translating gives CASSLGEAAGANVLTF. The rearrangement joins TRBV7-9 to TRBJ2-6; perhaps TRBD2 as D (6 bases). Germline assignment: CDR1 SEHNR and CDR2 FQNEAQ (reference sequence). The CDR3 extends over 16 amino acids. The V and J ends lost 5 bases and 2 bases respectively, with 13 bases between them.

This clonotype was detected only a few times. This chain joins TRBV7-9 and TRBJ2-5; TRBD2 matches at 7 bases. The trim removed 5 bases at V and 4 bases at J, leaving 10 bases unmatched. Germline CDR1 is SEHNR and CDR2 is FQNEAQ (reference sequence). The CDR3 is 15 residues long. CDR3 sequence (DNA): TGTGCCAGCAGCCGACGGGACTATCTGGGAGAGACCCAGTACTTC. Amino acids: CASSRRDYLGETQYF.

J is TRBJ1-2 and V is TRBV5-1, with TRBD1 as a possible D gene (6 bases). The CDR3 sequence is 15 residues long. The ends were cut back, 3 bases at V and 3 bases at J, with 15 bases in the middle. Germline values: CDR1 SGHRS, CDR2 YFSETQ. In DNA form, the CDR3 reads TGCGCCAGCAGCTCTGGCGGGGGGCGCGACTATGGCTACACCTTC. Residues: CASSSGGGRDYGYTF. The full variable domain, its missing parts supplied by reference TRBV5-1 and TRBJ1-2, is KAGVTQTPRYLIKTRGQQVTLSCSPISGHRSVSWYQQTPGQGLQFLFEYFSETQRNKGNFPGRFSGRQFSNSRSEMNVSTLELGDSALYLCASSSGGGRDYGYTFGSGTRLTVV.